This entry is about one T cell receptor (beta chain). The data were taken from a study of T cell responses to AZD1222 COVID-19 vaccine. CDR1 is SGHTS and CDR2 is YDEGEE in the germline V gene. This CDR3 spans 12 amino acids. V trimming: 4 bases; J trimming: 8 bases; junction bases outside the gene matches: 3. Libraries were prepared by immunoSEQ multiplex PCR; TCRdb keeps only in-frame clonotypes and omits some of them. In the table there are around 190,000 clones, 94% of which are singletons. The chain recombines TRBV5-8 with TRBJ1-2; 9 bases map to TRBD1. This receptor was identified in an adult who received the AZD1222 COVID-19 vaccine. The sequencing used peripheral blood, collected 28 days after the second AZD1222 dose. CDR3 protein: CASSGTGRGYTF. Written as DNA, the CDR3 is TGTGCCAGCAGCGGGACAGGGCGAGGCTACACCTTC.